A selection of T cell receptor beta chains follows, all from one sample in a study of T-cell memory formation after mild COVID-19. In TCRdb, the 5' RACE reads were re-called with MiXCR into one record per CDR3 protein. The sample carries some 150,000 distinct CDR3 sequences, 6% to 7% recorded once. Sample: PBMCs or a T cell subset sorted from them (not recorded which). Receptor source: an adult woman who had mild COVID-19 (a few samples of this study predate the infection). Cell type and time point are not known. Both conserved end residues are part of each CDR3. Each record gives: CDR3 protein, CDR3 DNA, clone size, V gene, D gene, J gene. The D gene is left open where the match is weak. Expanded clones get a size class; other rows say once, few or many, or leave the size out.

CDR3 protein: CAISRSGGASTDTQYF
CDR3 DNA: TGTGCCATCAGTCGCAGCGGGGGGGCTAGCACAGATACGCAGTATTTT
clone size: few
V gene: TRBV10-3
D gene: TRBD2
J gene: TRBJ2-3

CDR3 protein: CASSRRTDWLIF
CDR3 DNA: TGCGCCAGCAGCCGCCGAACGGACTGGCTGATCTTC
clone size: many
V gene: TRBV4-3
D gene: -
J gene: TRBJ2-1

CDR3 protein: CASSQDSGTPYNEQFF
CDR3 DNA: TGTGCCAGCAGCCAAGATTCCGGGACGCCATACAATGAGCAGTTCTTC
clone size: few
V gene: TRBV4-2
D gene: -
J gene: TRBJ2-1

CDR3 protein: CASSLVGGGEPDTQYF
CDR3 DNA: TGTGCCAGCAGCTTAGTAGGCGGGGGGGAGCCAGATACGCAGTATTTT
clone size: -
V gene: TRBV7-3
D gene: TRBD2
J gene: TRBJ2-3

CDR3 protein: CASSASGRYEQFF
CDR3 DNA: TGTGCCAGCAGCGCTAGCGGGAGGTATGAGCAGTTCTTC
clone size: many
V gene: TRBV7-2
D gene: TRBD2
J gene: TRBJ2-1

CDR3 protein: CSLGVQGAGSSYNEQFF
CDR3 DNA: TGCAGCCTTGGGGTACAGGGGGCAGGGAGCTCCTACAATGAGCAGTTCTTC
clone size: many
V gene: TRBV29-1
D gene: TRBD1
J gene: TRBJ2-1

CDR3 protein: CASSGGAKASYNEQFF
CDR3 DNA: TGTGCCAGCAGCGGGGGGGCTAAGGCCTCCTACAATGAGCAGTTCTTC
clone size: -
V gene: TRBV7-2
D gene: -
J gene: TRBJ2-1

CDR3 protein: CASSEGTGNYGYTF
CDR3 DNA: TGTGCCAGCAGCGAGGGGACAGGGAACTATGGCTACACCTTC
clone size: -
V gene: TRBV2
D gene: TRBD1
J gene: TRBJ1-2

CDR3 protein: CSAEGGPGSTDTQYF
CDR3 DNA: TGCAGTGCAGAGGGGGGGCCTGGGAGCACAGATACGCAGTATTTT
clone size: few
V gene: TRBV20-1
D gene: -
J gene: TRBJ2-3

CDR3 protein: CPSSLSSVNEQFF
CDR3 DNA: TGTCCCAGCAGTTTATCTAGCGTCAATGAGCAGTTCTTC
clone size: few
V gene: TRBV12-3/TRBV12-4
D gene: -
J gene: TRBJ2-1

CDR3 protein: CASSLVLAGSTDTQYF
CDR3 DNA: TGCGCCAGCAGCTTGGTACTAGCGGGATCGACAGATACGCAGTATTTT
clone size: many
V gene: TRBV5-1
D gene: TRBD2
J gene: TRBJ2-3

CDR3 protein: CASRPGAGRRGTEAFF
CDR3 DNA: TGTGCCAGCAGGCCAGGGGCAGGGAGACGAGGCACTGAAGCTTTCTTT
clone size: -
V gene: TRBV7-9
D gene: -
J gene: TRBJ1-1

CDR3 protein: CASTLSQLNTEAFF
CDR3 DNA: TGTGCCAGCACCTTGTCCCAGTTGAACACTGAAGCTTTCTTT
clone size: few
V gene: TRBV11-2
D gene: -
J gene: TRBJ1-1

CDR3 protein: CASSQGRNGPQHF
CDR3 DNA: TGTGCCAGCAGCCAAGGACGTAACGGACCCCAGCATTTT
clone size: -
V gene: TRBV3-1
D gene: -
J gene: TRBJ1-5

CDR3 protein: CASRRYYGYTF
CDR3 DNA: TGTGCCAGCAGACGGTACTATGGCTACACCTTC
clone size: few
V gene: TRBV2
D gene: -
J gene: TRBJ1-2

CDR3 protein: CASSLRGAGGNTIYF
CDR3 DNA: TGTGCCAGCAGTTTACGGGGGGCTGGTGGAAACACCATATATTTT
clone size: many
V gene: TRBV12-3/TRBV12-4
D gene: -
J gene: TRBJ1-3

CDR3 protein: CATRSAGGNSYEQYF
CDR3 DNA: TGTGCCACCAGATCAGCGGGGGGTAACTCCTACGAGCAGTACTTC
clone size: -
V gene: TRBV15
D gene: TRBD2
J gene: TRBJ2-7

CDR3 protein: CASGLVNYGWGDEQFF
CDR3 DNA: TGTGCTAGTGGTTTGGTAAATTACGGTTGGGGGGATGAGCAGTTCTTC
clone size: many
V gene: TRBV12-5
D gene: -
J gene: TRBJ2-1

CDR3 protein: CASSLGLAGGPSETQYF
CDR3 DNA: TGTGCCAGCAGCTTGGGACTAGCGGGAGGGCCGTCGGAGACCCAGTACTTC
clone size: many
V gene: TRBV7-2
D gene: TRBD2
J gene: TRBJ2-5

CDR3 protein: CSARSPGPEEAQYF
CDR3 DNA: TGCAGTGCTAGGTCTCCGGGACCAGAAGAGGCCCAGTACTTC
clone size: -
V gene: TRBV20-1
D gene: -
J gene: TRBJ2-5

CDR3 protein: CASSLEAGPYGYTF
CDR3 DNA: TGTGCCAGCAGCTTAGAGGCCGGCCCCTATGGCTACACCTTC
clone size: many
V gene: TRBV7-8
D gene: -
J gene: TRBJ1-2

CDR3 protein: CATFGTSGRGEQFF
CDR3 DNA: TGTGCCACTTTCGGGACTAGCGGGAGGGGTGAGCAGTTCTTC
clone size: -
V gene: TRBV7-9
D gene: TRBD2
J gene: TRBJ2-1

CDR3 protein: CASRDRFYNEQFF
CDR3 DNA: TGTGCCAGCCGGGACAGATTCTACAATGAGCAGTTCTTC
clone size: many
V gene: TRBV3-1
D gene: TRBD1
J gene: TRBJ2-1

CDR3 protein: CASSLGDKDNYGYTF
CDR3 DNA: TGCGCCAGCAGCTTGGGTGATAAAGATAACTATGGCTACACCTTC
clone size: -
V gene: TRBV5-1
D gene: -
J gene: TRBJ1-2

CDR3 protein: CASSGLGDRAYNEQFF
CDR3 DNA: TGTGCCAGCAGCGGCCTTGGGGACAGGGCTTACAATGAGCAGTTCTTC
clone size: -
V gene: TRBV21-1
D gene: -
J gene: TRBJ2-1

CDR3 protein: CASSLVGYWGEGPNEQFF
CDR3 DNA: TGTGCCAGCAGCTTGGTAGGTTATTGGGGGGAGGGCCCCAATGAGCAGTTCTTC
clone size: -
V gene: TRBV5-5
D gene: TRBD2
J gene: TRBJ2-1

CDR3 protein: CSAVPGLTQETQYF
CDR3 DNA: TGCAGTGCTGTCCCGGGACTAACTCAAGAGACCCAGTACTTC
clone size: many
V gene: TRBV20-1
D gene: TRBD2
J gene: TRBJ2-5

CDR3 protein: CASGAGGEETQYF
CDR3 DNA: TGCGCCAGCGGAGCGGGGGGTGAGGAGACCCAGTACTTC
clone size: few
V gene: TRBV5-1
D gene: TRBD2
J gene: TRBJ2-5

CDR3 protein: CASSARQVGMNTEAFF
CDR3 DNA: TGTGCCAGCAGCGCCAGACAGGTGGGGATGAACACTGAAGCTTTCTTT
clone size: many
V gene: TRBV7-2
D gene: -
J gene: TRBJ1-1

CDR3 protein: CASSPGGGPETQYF
CDR3 DNA: TGTGCCAGCAGCCCGGGGGGGGGTCCAGAGACCCAGTACTTC
clone size: few
V gene: TRBV7-2
D gene: TRBD2
J gene: TRBJ2-5

CDR3 protein: CASSLGTGGNEQFF
CDR3 DNA: TGTGCCAGCAGTTTAGGGACAGGGGGGAATGAGCAGTTCTTC
clone size: many
V gene: TRBV12-3/TRBV12-4
D gene: TRBD1
J gene: TRBJ2-1

CDR3 protein: CASSDLQGFYEQYF
CDR3 DNA: TGCGCCAGCAGCGACCTACAGGGGTTCTACGAGCAGTACTTC
clone size: few
V gene: TRBV5-1
D gene: TRBD1
J gene: TRBJ2-7

CDR3 protein: CASSLGGSGWGRSTEAFF
CDR3 DNA: TGTGCCAGCAGCTTAGGAGGGTCAGGTTGGGGGAGGAGCACTGAAGCTTTCTTT
clone size: few
V gene: TRBV7-9
D gene: -
J gene: TRBJ1-1

CDR3 protein: CASSLDVASYNEQFF
CDR3 DNA: TGTGCCAGCAGTCTGGACGTGGCCTCCTACAATGAGCAGTTCTTC
clone size: -
V gene: TRBV5-5
D gene: -
J gene: TRBJ2-1

CDR3 protein: CASSPKATSSYEQYF
CDR3 DNA: TGTGCCAGCTCACCAAAAGCCACGAGCTCCTACGAGCAGTACTTC
clone size: -
V gene: TRBV18
D gene: -
J gene: TRBJ2-7

CDR3 protein: CASRRHGGRADTQYF
CDR3 DNA: TGTGCCAGCCGCCGGCATGGTGGGCGGGCAGATACGCAGTATTTT
clone size: -
V gene: TRBV11-2
D gene: -
J gene: TRBJ2-3

CDR3 protein: CASSLVSNTEAFF
CDR3 DNA: TGTGCCAGCAGCTTGGTTTCTAACACTGAAGCTTTCTTT
clone size: few
V gene: TRBV5-5
D gene: -
J gene: TRBJ1-1

CDR3 protein: CASSRADTQYF
CDR3 DNA: TGTGCCAGCAGCCGAGCAGATACGCAGTATTTT
clone size: many
V gene: TRBV7-9
D gene: -
J gene: TRBJ2-3

CDR3 protein: CASSVRGLNYEQYF
CDR3 DNA: TGTGCCAGCAGTGTAAGGGGCCTAAACTACGAGCAGTACTTC
clone size: -
V gene: TRBV2
D gene: -
J gene: TRBJ2-7

CDR3 protein: CASSFEPESTDTQYF
CDR3 DNA: TGTGCCAGCAGCTTCGAGCCTGAGAGCACAGATACGCAGTATTTT
clone size: many
V gene: TRBV5-4
D gene: -
J gene: TRBJ2-3

CDR3 protein: CASSILQGSYNSPLHF
CDR3 DNA: TGTGCCAGTAGTATCCTACAGGGCTCTTATAATTCACCCCTCCACTTT
clone size: many
V gene: TRBV19
D gene: -
J gene: TRBJ1-6

CDR3 protein: CASSLGHKSYNEQFF
CDR3 DNA: TGTGCCAGCAGTTTAGGGCATAAGTCCTACAATGAGCAGTTCTTC
clone size: few
V gene: TRBV12-3/TRBV12-4
D gene: -
J gene: TRBJ2-1

CDR3 protein: CASSLPQTGAGGYTF
CDR3 DNA: TGTGCCAGCAGCTTGCCCCAAACAGGGGCCGGTGGCTACACCTTC
clone size: many
V gene: TRBV5-4
D gene: TRBD1
J gene: TRBJ1-2

CDR3 protein: CASSSPRGPAYEQYF
CDR3 DNA: TGTGCCAGCAGCTCACCCAGGGGGCCGGCCTACGAGCAGTACTTC
clone size: few
V gene: TRBV5-6
D gene: TRBD1
J gene: TRBJ2-7

CDR3 protein: CASSFRLRSYNEQFF
CDR3 DNA: TGTGCCAGCAGCTTTCGGTTAAGATCCTACAATGAGCAGTTCTTC
clone size: many
V gene: TRBV5-6
D gene: -
J gene: TRBJ2-1

CDR3 protein: CASSLGQGRDYGYTF
CDR3 DNA: TGCGCCAGCAGCTTGGGCCAGGGGAGGGATTATGGCTACACCTTC
clone size: -
V gene: TRBV5-1
D gene: -
J gene: TRBJ1-2